Below, one TCR beta chain is given with its context. Sequencing was performed with immunoSEQ multiplex PCR; in TCRdb, only in-frame clones are kept and a portion is missing. The table includes tens of thousands of clones, more than 85% detected once. The data were obtained in a study of T cells in localized non-small cell lung cancer. Material: PBMCs, obtained before any cancer treatment. This sequence was found in a man aged 40 to 70 with stage II squamous cell lung carcinoma.

In nucleotides, the CDR3 is TGCAGCGTCCGCACGACTAGTTTTGAGCAGTTCTTC. Translation: CSVRTTSFEQFF. The V gene is TRBV29-1, the J gene TRBJ2-1, with D tentatively TRBD2 (6 bases). Germline-derived CDR1 and CDR2 are SQVTM and ANQGSEA. V lost 6 bases and J 9 bases, leaving 15 bases between the germline ends. The CDR3 is made up of 12 amino acids.